These 26 T cell receptor beta chains originate from one sample sequenced in a study of radiotherapy plus CTLA-4 blockade in lung cancer. Measured with immunoSEQ multiplex PCR; TCRdb has only the in-frame clones, and not every one. The table lists around 90,000 clones, roughly four fifths of them singletons. This specimen consisted of peripheral blood, obtained from a patient treated with radiotherapy plus ipilimumab. The receptors originated from a human donor with non-small cell lung cancer who had stable disease on radiotherapy plus ipilimumab.

The V and J genes are TRBV5-4 and TRBJ2-1; 9 bases align to TRBD2. CDR1 is SGHNT and CDR2 is YYREEE in the germline V gene (reference sequence). This CDR3 contains 16 residues. V dropped 4 bases and J dropped 8; count of bases not matched to a gene: 13. CDR3 DNA sequence: TGTGCCAGCAGCCCCCGCGGAGCGGGAGGTCTCGATGAGCAGTTCTTC. As protein: CASSPRGAGGLDEQFF.

The chain's CDR3 is CSVELLAGGGTQYF. In DNA form, the CDR3 reads TGCAGCGTTGAACTCCTAGCGGGTGGAGGTACGCAGTATTTT. The chain couples TRBV29-1 to TRBJ2-3; 8 bases map to TRBD2. Germline V CDR1 and CDR2: SQVTM, ANQGSEA. J lost 8 bases, V lost 2 bases, and 9 bases had no gene match. The CDR3 extends over 14 amino acids.

The chain combines TRBV5-8 with TRBJ1-2; D possibly corresponds to TRBD1 (6 bases). Trimming took 1 base from V and 8 from J, leaving 18 bases between them. The CDR3 consists of 15 residues. Germline CDR1 and CDR2: SGHTS and YDEGEE. The CDR3 here is CASSLSDRWLRGYTF. The CDR3 DNA follows: TGTGCCAGCAGCTTGTCGGACAGATGGCTGCGAGGCTACACCTTC.

This chain joins TRBV18 and TRBJ2-3; tentatively, D is TRBD1 (5 bases). CDR3 length: 17 residues. The germline gives CDR1 KGHSH, CDR2 LQKENI. Trimming removed 2 bases from V and 2 bases from J, with 17 bases in between. The CDR3 loop is CASSPIDGAGDTDTQYF. The CDR3 DNA reads TGTGCCAGCTCACCAATCGATGGGGCAGGAGACACAGATACGCAGTATTTT.

This clone appeared a single time. The V call is TRBV5-1, the J call TRBJ2-2, with no clear D. V dropped 5 bases and J dropped 4 bases, with 6 bases sitting between them. Germline assignment: CDR1 SGHRS and CDR2 YFSETQ. CDR3 length equals 12 residues. CDR3 nucleotide sequence: TGCGCCAGCAGACGTACCACCGGGGAGCTGTTTTTT. Translated, it gives CASRRTTGELFF. Variable domain in full (rest from reference TRBV5-1 and TRBJ2-2): KAGVTQTPRYLIKTRGQQVTLSCSPISGHRSVSWYQQTPGQGLQFLFEYFSETQRNKGNFPGRFSGRQFSNSRSEMNVSTLELGDSALYLCASRRTTGELFFGEGSRLTVL.

The chain employs TRBV19 and TRBJ2-2; unclear D gene. The germline gives CDR1 LNHDA, CDR2 SQIVND (reference sequence). V gave up 11 bases and J gave up 3 bases, with 19 bases separating them. The CDR3 is 15 amino acids. CDR3 residues: CASRSRRPDTGELFF. The DNA for the CDR3 is TGTGCCTCCCGAAGCAGGCGGCCGGACACCGGGGAGCTGTTTTTT.

The gene calls are TRBV6-6 and TRBJ1-1; no firm D call. Trimming removed 5 bases at V and 1 base at J, with 8 bases between. The CDR3 extends over 13 amino acids. Germline assignment: CDR1 MNHNY and CDR2 SVGAGI (reference sequence). In nucleotides, the CDR3 is TGTGCCAGCAGTCGATCGGGGAACACTGAAGCTTTCTTT. It codes for CASSRSGNTEAFF.

The chain carries TRBV28 and TRBJ2-7, with 8 bases aligning to TRBD1. Germline trimming cut 3 bases from V and 3 bases from J; bases unmatched to any gene: 7. In germline, CDR1 is MDHEN, CDR2 SYDVKM. This CDR3 has 15 amino acids. This CDR3 is CASSFARTGIYEQYF. In DNA, the CDR3 is TGTGCCAGCAGTTTCGCTCGGACAGGGATCTACGAGCAGTACTTC.

The chain couples TRBV18 to TRBJ2-7; TRBD2 matches 8 bases. The V gene's germline CDR1 is KGHSH and CDR2 LQKENI. The CDR3 sequence is 12 residues long. V was pared by 6 bases and J by 6 bases, with 4 bases of the junction left unmatched. The CDR3 region is CASSDGGVEQYF. In DNA form, the CDR3 reads TGTGCCAGCTCCGACGGGGGGGTCGAGCAGTACTTC.

CDR3 coding DNA: TGTGCCAGCAGGGTCGGGGGGGAGCAGCCCCAGCATTTT. The encoded protein is CASRVGGEQPQHF. The chain has TRBV6-6 and TRBJ1-5, with TRBD1 as a possible D gene (5 bases). Germline loops: CDR1 MNHNY, CDR2 SVGAGI (reference sequence). CDR3 length: 13 residues. V lost 6 bases to trimming and J lost 7 bases, with 13 bases between them.

In DNA, the CDR3 is TGTGCCAGCAGTTTACGGGCCCGGGGGACTGAAGCTTTCTTT. This sequence encodes CASSLRARGTEAFF. The V call is TRBV28, the J call TRBJ1-1; the D gene is possibly TRBD1 (5 bases). The CDR3 totals 14 residues. Germline V gives CDR1 MDHEN, CDR2 SYDVKM. Deletions cut 2 bases from V and 5 bases from J, with 12 bases between.

The DNA of the CDR3 is TGTGCCAGCAGCTTAGTCGAGGCCCAGTACTTC. Translated, it gives CASSLVEAQYF. The chain carries TRBV7-2 and TRBJ2-5; D is ambiguous. The V end lost 1 base, the J end lost 9 bases, and 6 bases lay between the germline ends. CDR1 and CDR2 (germline): SGHTA, FQGNSA. The CDR3 consists of 11 residues.

The V and J genes are TRBV28 and TRBJ2-5; unclear D gene. The CDR3 loop spans 12 amino acids. V was clipped by 4 bases and J by 4 bases, with 7 bases between them. Germline V gene lookup returns CDR1 MDHEN and CDR2 SYDVKM. The CDR3: CASSSSPETQYF. The CDR3 nucleotides read TGTGCCAGCAGTTCTTCTCCAGAGACCCAGTACTTC.

The chain uses TRBV5-1 and TRBJ1-1; D perhaps matches TRBD1 (5 bases). Germline V gene lookup returns CDR1 SGHRS and CDR2 YFSETQ. The CDR3 has 13 residues. V dropped 3 bases and J dropped 8 bases, with 14 bases sitting between them. CDR3 in amino acids: CASSSGLPSEAFF. CDR3 DNA: TGCGCCAGCAGCTCGGGACTGCCGTCCGAAGCTTTCTTT.

V usage is TRBV9 and J usage is TRBJ2-3, with TRBD2 matching over 14 bases. The V segment lost 4 bases and the J segment 2 bases; nucleotides outside the gene matches: 15. The CDR3 runs 20 residues. Germline CDR1 reads SGDLS; CDR2 reads YYNGEE. This CDR3 is CASSPRAPGLAGGVTDTQYF. CDR3 nucleotide sequence: TGTGCCAGCAGCCCCCGGGCACCCGGACTAGCGGGAGGTGTCACAGATACGCAGTATTTT.

CDR3 sequence reads: CASSLDSIEQFF. In DNA form, the CDR3 reads TGTGCCAGCAGCCTGGACAGTATTGAGCAGTTCTTC. This rearrangement joins TRBV27 to TRBJ2-1; weak D call: TRBD1 (6 bases). The CDR3 covers 12 residues. V was trimmed by 6 bases and J by 9 bases, leaving 12 bases between them. Germline CDR1 MNHEY, CDR2 SMNVEV (reference sequence).

The J gene is TRBJ2-7, the V gene TRBV7-9, with TRBD2 matching 8 bases. This CDR3 is built from 16 residues. Trimming cost V 7 bases and J 1 base; bases outside gene matches: 12. Germline values: CDR1 SEHNR, CDR2 FQNEAQ (reference sequence). Written as DNA, the CDR3 is TGTGCCAGCAACGCCTGGGGGCGGGAGGATTCCTACGAGCAGTACTTC. Encoded protein: CASNAWGREDSYEQYF.

CDR3 region: CATSRDSTVREKLFF. Written as DNA, the CDR3 is TGTGCCACCAGCAGAGATTCGACAGTCCGTGAAAAACTGTTTTTT. This chain joins TRBV15 and TRBJ1-4; a weak D match, TRBD1 (5 bases). V lost 0 bases and J 7 bases, leaving 12 bases between the germline ends. The germline V gene has CDR1 LNHNV and CDR2 YYDKDF (reference sequence). The CDR3 has 15 amino acids.

The chain links TRBV18 to TRBJ2-7, with 10 bases fitting TRBD1. The ends lost 3 bases at V and 0 bases at J; junction bases unmatched: 5. Germline lookup yields CDR1 KGHSH and CDR2 LQKENI. The CDR3 totals 16 residues. The CDR3, as DNA: TGTGCCAGCTCACCGCCCGGGACAGGGGTCTCCTACGAGCAGTACTTC. Its translation: CASSPPGTGVSYEQYF.

V gene TRBV5-1 combines with J gene TRBJ1-1, with D perhaps matching TRBD1 (6 bases). V was shortened by 0 bases and J by 1 base, with 13 bases between the two germline ends. The CDR3 is 16 amino acids. The germline V gene encodes CDR1 SGHRS and CDR2 YFSETQ. CDR3 loop: CASSLDRAPSNTEAFF. CDR3 coding DNA: TGCGCCAGCAGCTTGGACAGGGCGCCCTCGAACACTGAAGCTTTCTTT.

The genes are TRBV10-3 and TRBJ1-6; 10 bases match TRBD1. The CDR3 is 13 amino acids. With V trimmed by 10 bases and J by 9 bases, 6 bases remained unmatched. In germline, CDR1 is ENHRY, CDR2 SYGVKD. The CDR3 coding sequence is TGTGCCAGCACCGGGACAGGGGTTTCACCCCTCCACTTT. It codes for CASTGTGVSPLHF.

This chain uses TRBV28 with TRBJ2-7; the D gene is possibly TRBD2 (6 bases). V lost 4 bases and J lost 1, with 11 bases in between. Germline V gene sequence: CDR1 MDHEN, CDR2 SYDVKM. The length of the CDR3 is 14 residues. The CDR3 DNA follows: TGTGCCAGCAGTTCCCCCGGGGGTTCCTACGAGCAGTACTTC. Translation: CASSSPGGSYEQYF.

V gene TRBV7-2 combines with J gene TRBJ1-5; the D is unclear. Germline V gene sequence: CDR1 SGHTA, CDR2 FQGNSA. V lost 5 bases and J lost 5, with 10 bases in between. The CDR3 contains 13 residues. The CDR3 sequence is CASSQEGDQPQHF. The CDR3 nucleotides read TGTGCCAGCAGCCAGGAGGGAGATCAGCCCCAGCATTTT.

V gene TRBV6-5 combines with J gene TRBJ1-1; 7 nucleotides match TRBD1. Germline loops: CDR1 MNHEY, CDR2 SVGAGI. The CDR3 runs to 14 residues. J lost 2 bases, V lost 4 bases, and 4 bases had no gene match. The CDR3 loop is CASSSGTANTEAFF. DNA for the CDR3: TGTGCCAGCAGTTCCGGGACAGCTAACACTGAAGCTTTCTTT.

This chain links TRBV30 with TRBJ2-7, with D unclear. Between the trimmed V and J ends, which lost 6 bases and 0 bases, there was a span of 12 bases. CDR3 length: 13 residues. CDR1 GTSNPN and CDR2 SVGIG come from the germline V gene (reference sequence). The CDR3 reads CACKRDSSYEQYF. DNA for the CDR3: TGTGCCTGCAAAAGAGACTCCTCCTACGAGCAGTACTTC.

CDR3 nucleotide sequence: TGTGCCAGCAGCGTAGGATCGGGTATCAACACTGAAGCTTTCTTT. Translating it yields CASSVGSGINTEAFF. The chain combines TRBV9 with TRBJ1-1; D not certain. The CDR3 runs 15 residues. From germline, CDR1 is SGDLS and CDR2 YYNGEE. Trimming left V 0 bases short and J 2 bases short, with 11 bases between.